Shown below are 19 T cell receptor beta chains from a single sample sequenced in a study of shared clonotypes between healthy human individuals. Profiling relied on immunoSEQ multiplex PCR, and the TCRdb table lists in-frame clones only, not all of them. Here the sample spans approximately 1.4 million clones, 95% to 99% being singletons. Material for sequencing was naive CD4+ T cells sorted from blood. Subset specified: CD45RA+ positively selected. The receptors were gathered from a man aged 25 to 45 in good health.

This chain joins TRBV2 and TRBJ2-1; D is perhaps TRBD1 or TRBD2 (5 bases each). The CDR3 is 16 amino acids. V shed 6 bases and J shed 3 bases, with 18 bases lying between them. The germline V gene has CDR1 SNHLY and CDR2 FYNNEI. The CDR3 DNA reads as TGTGCCAGCAGACCCCACCGGGACGCCGACTACAATGAGCAGTTCTTC. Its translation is CASRPHRDADYNEQFF.

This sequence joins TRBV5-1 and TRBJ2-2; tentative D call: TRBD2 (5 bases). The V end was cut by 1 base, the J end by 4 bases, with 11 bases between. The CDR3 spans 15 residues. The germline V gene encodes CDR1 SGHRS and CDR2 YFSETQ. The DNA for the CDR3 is TGCGCCAGCAGCTTGAAGGGCCGGGGCACCGGGGAGCTGTTTTTT. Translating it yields CASSLKGRGTGELFF.

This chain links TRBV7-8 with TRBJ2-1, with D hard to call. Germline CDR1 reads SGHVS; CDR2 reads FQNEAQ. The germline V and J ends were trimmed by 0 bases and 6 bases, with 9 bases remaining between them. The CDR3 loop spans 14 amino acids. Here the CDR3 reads CASSLALLANEQFF. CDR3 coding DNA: TGTGCCAGCAGCTTAGCTCTCTTAGCCAATGAGCAGTTCTTC.

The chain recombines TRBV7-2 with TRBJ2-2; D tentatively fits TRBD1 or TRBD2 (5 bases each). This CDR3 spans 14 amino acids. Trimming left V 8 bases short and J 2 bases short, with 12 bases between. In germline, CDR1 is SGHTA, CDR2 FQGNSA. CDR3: CASGGRTNTGELFF. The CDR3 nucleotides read TGTGCCAGCGGGGGACGGACTAACACCGGGGAGCTGTTTTTT.

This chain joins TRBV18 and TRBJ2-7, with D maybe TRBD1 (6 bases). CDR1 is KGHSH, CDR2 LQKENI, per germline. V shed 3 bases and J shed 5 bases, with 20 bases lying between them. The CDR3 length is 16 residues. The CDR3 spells CASSPRTAPQGDEQYF. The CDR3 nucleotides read TGTGCCAGCTCACCGCGGACAGCTCCTCAAGGGGACGAGCAGTACTTC.

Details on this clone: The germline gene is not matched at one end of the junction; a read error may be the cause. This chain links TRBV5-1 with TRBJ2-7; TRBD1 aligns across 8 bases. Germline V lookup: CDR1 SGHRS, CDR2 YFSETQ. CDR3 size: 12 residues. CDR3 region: CASSSPGQEGHF. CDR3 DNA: TGCGCCAGCAGCTCGCCGGGACAGGAGGGCCACTTC.

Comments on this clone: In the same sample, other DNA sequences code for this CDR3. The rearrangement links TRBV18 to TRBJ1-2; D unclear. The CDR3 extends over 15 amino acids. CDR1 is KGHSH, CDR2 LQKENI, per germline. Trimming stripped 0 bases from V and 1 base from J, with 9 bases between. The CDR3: CASSPPGGFNYGYTF. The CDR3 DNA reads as TGTGCCAGCTCACCACCGGGAGGATTTAACTATGGCTACACCTTC.

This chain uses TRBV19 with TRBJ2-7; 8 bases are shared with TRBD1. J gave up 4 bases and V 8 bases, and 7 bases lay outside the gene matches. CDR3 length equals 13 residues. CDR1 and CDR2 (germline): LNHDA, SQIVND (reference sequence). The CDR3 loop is CASQGQGRYEQYF. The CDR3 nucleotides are TGTGCCAGTCAAGGACAGGGTAGATACGAGCAGTACTTC.

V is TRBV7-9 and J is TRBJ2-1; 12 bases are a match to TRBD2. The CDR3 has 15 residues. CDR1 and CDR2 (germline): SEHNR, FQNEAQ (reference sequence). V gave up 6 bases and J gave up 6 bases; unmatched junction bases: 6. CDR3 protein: CASRGPGLAGNEQFF. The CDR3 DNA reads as TGTGCCAGCAGGGGTCCGGGACTAGCGGGCAATGAGCAGTTCTTC.

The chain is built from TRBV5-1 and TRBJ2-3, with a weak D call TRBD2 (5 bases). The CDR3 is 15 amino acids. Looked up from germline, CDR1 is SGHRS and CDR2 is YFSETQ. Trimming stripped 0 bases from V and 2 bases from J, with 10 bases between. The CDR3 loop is CASSLARGNTDTQYF. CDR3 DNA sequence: TGCGCCAGCAGCTTGGCGAGAGGGAACACAGATACGCAGTATTTT.

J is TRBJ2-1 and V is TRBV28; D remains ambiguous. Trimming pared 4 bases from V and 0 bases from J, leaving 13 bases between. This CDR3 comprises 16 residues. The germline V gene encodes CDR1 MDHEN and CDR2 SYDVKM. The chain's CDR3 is CASSSPRPSSYNEQFF. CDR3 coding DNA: TGTGCCAGCAGTTCGCCCCGACCTAGCTCCTACAATGAGCAGTTCTTC.

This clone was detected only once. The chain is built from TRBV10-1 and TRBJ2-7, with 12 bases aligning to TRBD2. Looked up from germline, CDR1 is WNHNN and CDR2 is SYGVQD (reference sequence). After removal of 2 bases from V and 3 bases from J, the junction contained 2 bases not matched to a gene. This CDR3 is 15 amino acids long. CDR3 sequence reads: CASSETSGRLYEQYF. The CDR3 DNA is TGCGCCAGCAGTGAGACTAGCGGGAGGCTCTACGAGCAGTACTTC.

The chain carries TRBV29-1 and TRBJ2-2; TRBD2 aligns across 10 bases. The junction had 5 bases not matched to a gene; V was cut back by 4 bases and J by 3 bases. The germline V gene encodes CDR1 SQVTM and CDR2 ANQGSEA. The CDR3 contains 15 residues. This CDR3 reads CSVAGLAGDTGELFF. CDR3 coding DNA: TGCAGCGTTGCCGGGCTAGCGGGAGACACCGGGGAGCTGTTTTTT.

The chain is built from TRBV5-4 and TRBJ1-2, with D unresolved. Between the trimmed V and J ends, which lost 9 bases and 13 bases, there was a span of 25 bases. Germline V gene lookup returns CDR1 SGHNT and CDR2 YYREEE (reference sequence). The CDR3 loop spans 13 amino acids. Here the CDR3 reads CATESYPFSILTF. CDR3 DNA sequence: TGTGCCACCGAGAGCTATCCATTTTCTATTCTCACCTTC.

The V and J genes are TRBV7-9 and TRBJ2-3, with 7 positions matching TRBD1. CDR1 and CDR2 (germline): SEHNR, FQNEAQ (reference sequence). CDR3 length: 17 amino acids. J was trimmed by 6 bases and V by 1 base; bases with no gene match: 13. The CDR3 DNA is TGTGCCAGCAGCTTAGGAGGTCTGGCAGGGGGTAAGGATACGCAGTATTTT. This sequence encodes CASSLGGLAGGKDTQYF. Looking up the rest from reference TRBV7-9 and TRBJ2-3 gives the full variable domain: DTGVSQNPRHKITKRGQNVTFRCDPISEHNRLYWYRQTLGQGPEFLTYFQNEAQLEKSRLLSDRFSAERPKGSFSTLEIQRTEQGDSAMYLCASSLGGLAGGKDTQYFGPGTRLTVL.

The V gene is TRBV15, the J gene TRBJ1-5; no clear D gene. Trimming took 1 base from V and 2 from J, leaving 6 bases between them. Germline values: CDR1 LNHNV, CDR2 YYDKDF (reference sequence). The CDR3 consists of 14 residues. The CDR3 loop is CATSRGRGNQPQHF. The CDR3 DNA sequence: TGTGCCACCAGCAGAGGCCGGGGCAATCAGCCCCAGCATTTT. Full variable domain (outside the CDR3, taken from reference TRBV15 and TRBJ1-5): DAMVIQNPRYQVTQFGKPVTLSCSQTLNHNVMYWYQQKSSQAPKLLFHYYDKDFNNEADTPDNFQSRRPNTSFCFLDIRSPGLGDTAMYLCATSRGRGNQPQHFGDGTRLSIL.

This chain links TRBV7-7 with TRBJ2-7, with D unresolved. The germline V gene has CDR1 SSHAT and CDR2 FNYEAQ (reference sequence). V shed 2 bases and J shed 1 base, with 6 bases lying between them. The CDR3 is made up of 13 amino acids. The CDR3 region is CASSLRLSYEQYF. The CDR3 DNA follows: TGTGCCAGCAGCTTAAGGCTGTCCTACGAGCAGTACTTC. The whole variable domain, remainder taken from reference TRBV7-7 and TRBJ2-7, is GAGVSQSPRYKVTKRGQDVTLRCDPISSHATLYWYQQALGQGPEFLTYFNYEAQPDKSGLPSDRFSAERPEGSISTLTIQRTEQRDSAMYRCASSLRLSYEQYFGPGTRLTVT.

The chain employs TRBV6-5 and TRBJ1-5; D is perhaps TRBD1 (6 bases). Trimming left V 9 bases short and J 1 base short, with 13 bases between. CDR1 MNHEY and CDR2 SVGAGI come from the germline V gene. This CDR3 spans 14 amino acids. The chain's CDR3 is CASWPGGSNQPQHF. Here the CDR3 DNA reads TGTGCCAGTTGGCCCGGGGGCAGCAATCAGCCCCAGCATTTT.

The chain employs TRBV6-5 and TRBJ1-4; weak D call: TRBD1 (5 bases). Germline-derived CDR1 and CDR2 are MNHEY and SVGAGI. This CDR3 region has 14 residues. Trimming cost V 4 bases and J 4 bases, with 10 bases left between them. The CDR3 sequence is CASSFNRFNEKLFF. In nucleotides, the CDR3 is TGTGCCAGCAGTTTTAACAGGTTTAATGAAAAACTGTTTTTT.